This TCR beta chain derives from a study of human T cells and chemical hapten exposure. Study context: DPC (0.01%) was patch tested on the upper back and read at 6 days.

Germline CDR1 reads DFQATT; CDR2 reads SNEGSKA (reference sequence). Trimming cost V 6 bases and J 2 bases; bases outside gene matches: 3. There are 12 residues in the CDR3. Indicated time point: patch test 3, about 24 weeks after DPC sensitization. Specified treatment: therapeutic diphenylcyclopropenone sensitization with weekly scalp DPC. TCRdb re-analysed the RACE reads in MiXCR, keeping a single row per CDR3 protein. Among more than 95,000 distinct CDR3 sequences listed, less than 40% were seen once. The chain combines TRBV20-1 with TRBJ1-2; 7 bases align to TRBD1. This TCR was sampled from a man between 35 and 55 years old with alopecia areata. Some clones in this sample may be carry-over from other donors' samples. The sequencing here drew on whole blood, taken in connection with sensitization to the hapten diphenylcyclopropenone (DPC). The CDR3 protein is CSARGQNYGYTF. CDR3 sequence (DNA): TGCAGTGCCCGGGGACAGAACTATGGCTACACCTTC.